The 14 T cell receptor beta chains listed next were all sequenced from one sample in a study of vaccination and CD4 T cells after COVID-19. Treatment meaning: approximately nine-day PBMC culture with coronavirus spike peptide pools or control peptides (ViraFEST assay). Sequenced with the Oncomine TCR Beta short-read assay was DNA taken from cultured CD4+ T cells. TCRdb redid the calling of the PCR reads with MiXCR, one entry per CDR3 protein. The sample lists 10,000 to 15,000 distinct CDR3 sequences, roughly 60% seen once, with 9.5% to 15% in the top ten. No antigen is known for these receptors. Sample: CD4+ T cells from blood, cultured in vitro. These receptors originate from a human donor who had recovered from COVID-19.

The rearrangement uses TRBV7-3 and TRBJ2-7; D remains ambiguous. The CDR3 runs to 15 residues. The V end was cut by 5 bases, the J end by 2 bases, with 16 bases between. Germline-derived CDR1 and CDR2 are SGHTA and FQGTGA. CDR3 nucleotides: TGTGCCAGCAGCCTCTCGACCGTCCCGACCTACGAGCAGTACTTC. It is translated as CASSLSTVPTYEQYF.

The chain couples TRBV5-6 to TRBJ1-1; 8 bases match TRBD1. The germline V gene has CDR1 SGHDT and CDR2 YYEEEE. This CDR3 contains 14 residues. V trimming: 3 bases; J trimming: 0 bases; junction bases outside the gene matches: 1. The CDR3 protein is CASSSGQVNTEAFF. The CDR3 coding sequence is TGTGCCAGCAGCTCGGGACAGGTGAACACTGAAGCTTTCTTT.

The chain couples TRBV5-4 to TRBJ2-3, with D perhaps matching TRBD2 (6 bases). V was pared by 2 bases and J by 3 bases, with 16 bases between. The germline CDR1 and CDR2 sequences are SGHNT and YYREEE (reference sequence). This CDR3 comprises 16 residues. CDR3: CASSFRDGSGTDTQYF. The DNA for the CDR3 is TGTGCCAGCAGCTTCCGGGACGGGAGTGGGACAGATACGCAGTATTTT.

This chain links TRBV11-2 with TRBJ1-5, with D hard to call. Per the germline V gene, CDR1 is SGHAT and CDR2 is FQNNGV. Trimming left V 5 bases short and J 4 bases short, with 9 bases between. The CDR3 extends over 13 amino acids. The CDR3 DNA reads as TGTGCCAGCAGCCAAGGACCGAATCAGCCCCAGCATTTT. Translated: CASSQGPNQPQHF.

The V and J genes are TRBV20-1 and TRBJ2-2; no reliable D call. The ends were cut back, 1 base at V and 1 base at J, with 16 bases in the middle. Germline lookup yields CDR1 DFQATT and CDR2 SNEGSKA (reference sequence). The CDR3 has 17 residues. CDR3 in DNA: TGCAGTGCTAGAGGGACCACATTTACTAAGAACACCGGGGAGCTGTTTTTT. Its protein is CSARGTTFTKNTGELFF.

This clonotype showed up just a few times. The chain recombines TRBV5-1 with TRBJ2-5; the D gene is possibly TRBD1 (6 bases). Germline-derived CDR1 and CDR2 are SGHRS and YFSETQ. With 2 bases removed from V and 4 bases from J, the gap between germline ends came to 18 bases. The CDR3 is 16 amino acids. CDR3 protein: CASSFGWVTRGETQYF. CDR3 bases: TGCGCCAGCAGCTTCGGTTGGGTCACCAGGGGAGAGACCCAGTACTTC.

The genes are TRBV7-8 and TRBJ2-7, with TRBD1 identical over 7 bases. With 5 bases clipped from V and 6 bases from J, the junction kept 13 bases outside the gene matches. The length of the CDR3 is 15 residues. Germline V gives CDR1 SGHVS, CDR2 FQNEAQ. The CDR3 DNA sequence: TGTGCCAGCAGCAACGTAGGTAGGGGGCCCCTCGAGCAGTACTTC. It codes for CASSNVGRGPLEQYF. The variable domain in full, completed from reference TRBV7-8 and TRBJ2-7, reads GAGVSQSPRYKVAKRGQDVALRCDPISGHVSLFWYQQALGQGPEFLTYFQNEAQLDKSGLPSDRFFAERPEGSVSTLKIQRTQQEDSAVYLCASSNVGRGPLEQYFGPGTRLTVT.

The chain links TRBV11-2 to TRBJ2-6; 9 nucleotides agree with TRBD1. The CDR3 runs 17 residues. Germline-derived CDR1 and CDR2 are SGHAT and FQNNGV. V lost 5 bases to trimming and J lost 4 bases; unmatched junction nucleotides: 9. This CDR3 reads CASSPGTGRPGANVLTF. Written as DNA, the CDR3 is TGTGCCAGCAGCCCAGGGACAGGGAGACCCGGGGCCAACGTCCTGACTTTC. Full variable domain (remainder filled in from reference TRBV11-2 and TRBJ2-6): EAGVAQSPRYKIIEKRQSVAFWCNPISGHATLYWYQQILGQGPKLLIQFQNNGVVDDSQLPKDRFSAERLKGVDSTLKIQPAKLEDSAVYLCASSPGTGRPGANVLTFGAGSRLTVL.

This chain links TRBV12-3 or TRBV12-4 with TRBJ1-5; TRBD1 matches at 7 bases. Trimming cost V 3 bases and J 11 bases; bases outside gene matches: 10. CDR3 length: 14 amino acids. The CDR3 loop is CASSFRRGRRAQHF. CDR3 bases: TGTGCCAGCAGTTTTAGGAGGGGGCGAAGGGCCCAGCATTTT.

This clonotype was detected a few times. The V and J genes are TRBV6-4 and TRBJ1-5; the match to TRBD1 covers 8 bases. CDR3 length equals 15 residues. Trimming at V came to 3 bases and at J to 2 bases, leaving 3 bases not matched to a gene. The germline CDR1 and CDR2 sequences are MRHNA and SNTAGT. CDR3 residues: CASSEKDRGNQPQHF. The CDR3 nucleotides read TGTGCCAGCAGTGAAAAGGACAGGGGCAATCAGCCCCAGCATTTT.

The CDR3, as DNA: TGTGCCAGCAGCTTTACTAGCGGGAGGGGGGAGACCCAGTACTTC. It yields the protein CASSFTSGRGETQYF. The chain is built from TRBV7-2 and TRBJ2-5, with TRBD2 identical over 13 bases. V was clipped by 3 bases and J by 5 bases; unmatched bases: 3. The CDR3 runs 15 residues. CDR1 and CDR2 (germline): SGHTA, FQGNSA.

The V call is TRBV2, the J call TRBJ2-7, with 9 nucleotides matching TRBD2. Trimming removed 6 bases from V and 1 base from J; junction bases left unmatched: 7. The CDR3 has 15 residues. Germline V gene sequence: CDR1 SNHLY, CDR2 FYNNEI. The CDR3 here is CASSSTSGLSYEQYF. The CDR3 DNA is TGTGCCAGCAGCTCAACTAGCGGGCTTTCCTACGAGCAGTACTTC.

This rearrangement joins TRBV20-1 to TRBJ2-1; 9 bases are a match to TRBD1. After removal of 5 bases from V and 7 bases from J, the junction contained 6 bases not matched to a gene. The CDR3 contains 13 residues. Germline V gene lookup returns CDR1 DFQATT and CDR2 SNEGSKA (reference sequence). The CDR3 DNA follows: TGCAGTGCTGCGGGACAGGGTGATAATGAGCAGTTCTTC. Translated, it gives CSAAGQGDNEQFF.

The CDR3 region has the DNA TGCAGTGCGCCCCCACTGGCAAGCACAGATACGCAGTATTTT. Translating gives CSAPPLASTDTQYF. The V gene is TRBV20-1, the J gene TRBJ2-3, with D unclear. The CDR3 runs 14 residues. Germline loops: CDR1 DFQATT, CDR2 SNEGSKA (reference sequence). Trimming shortened V by 6 bases and J by 0 bases, and 13 bases separated the two germline ends.